This TCR beta chain was found in a study of blood T cells in healthy people across ages. The authors ran a second PCR of 7 to 11 cycles using a sample-barcoded 5' primer and a J-beta primer mix. MiXCR, applied by TCRdb to the 5' RACE reads, yields one record per CDR3 protein. The sample yields more than 1,400,000 distinct CDR3 sequences, approximately 40% seen once. V trimming: 5 bases; J trimming: 1 base; junction bases outside the gene matches: 11. Germline values: CDR1 MNHEY, CDR2 SVGAGI. CDR3 length: 16 residues. The source material was blood. This sequence was found in a woman under 30 in good health. This chain uses TRBV6-5 with TRBJ2-7; TRBD2 matches at 7 bases. CDR3 DNA: TGTGCCAGCAGTAGGTTGTCTAGCGGTTTTTCCTACGAGCAGTACTTC. It encodes CASSRLSSGFSYEQYF.